The T cell receptor beta chain under discussion was sequenced for a study of shared clonotypes between healthy human individuals. The donors, healthy adults who were HIV-negative, had experienced no recent acute infections or vaccinations. Sequencing used immunoSEQ multiplex PCR; TCRdb keeps in-frame clones, though not all of them. The sample lists 950,000 to 1,100,000 clones, approximately 80% occurring once. Study outcomes and limitations: Among the subsets, naive ones generally showed larger estimated richness than memory ones. Tissue TCR repertoires likely differ from these blood-only repertoires.

Comment on this clone: Its antigen is unidentified.

The CDR3 length is 13 residues. V was pared by 6 bases and J by 0 bases, with 11 bases between. Per germline, CDR1 SQVTM and CDR2 ANQGSEA. The chain uses TRBV29-1 and TRBJ1-2; no reliable D call. Sequencing input: memory CD4+ T cells from PBMCs. Subset: CD45RA-negative fraction. This receptor was identified in a man between 18 and 35 years old in good health. Some clones in this sample may be carry-over from other donors' samples. In DNA form, the CDR3 reads TGCAGCGTGGAGGGAAGAGCTAACTATGGCTACACCTTC. It translates to CSVEGRANYGYTF.